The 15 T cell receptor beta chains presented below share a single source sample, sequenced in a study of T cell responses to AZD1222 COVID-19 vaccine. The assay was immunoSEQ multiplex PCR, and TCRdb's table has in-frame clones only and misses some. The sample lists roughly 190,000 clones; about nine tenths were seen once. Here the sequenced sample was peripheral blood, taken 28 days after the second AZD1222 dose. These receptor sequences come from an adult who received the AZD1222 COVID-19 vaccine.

The CDR3 nucleotides are TGCAGCGTTGTGGGCCCCTCCTACAATGAGCAGTTCTTC. Translation gives CSVVGPSYNEQFF. This chain joins TRBV29-1 and TRBJ2-1; D is undetermined. Germline assignment: CDR1 SQVTM and CDR2 ANQGSEA. The CDR3 spans 13 residues. Trimming left V 4 bases short and J 0 bases short, with 7 bases between.

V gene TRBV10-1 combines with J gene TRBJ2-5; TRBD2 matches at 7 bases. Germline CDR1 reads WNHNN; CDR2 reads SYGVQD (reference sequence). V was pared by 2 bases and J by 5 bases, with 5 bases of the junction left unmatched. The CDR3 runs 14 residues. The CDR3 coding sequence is TGCGCCAGCAGTGAGCCGACTAGCCGGGAGACCCAGTACTTC. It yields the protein CASSEPTSRETQYF.

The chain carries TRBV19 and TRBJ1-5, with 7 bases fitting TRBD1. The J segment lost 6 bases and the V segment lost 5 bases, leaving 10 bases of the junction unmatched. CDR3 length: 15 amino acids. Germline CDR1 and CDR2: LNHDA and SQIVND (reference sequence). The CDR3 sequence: CASSVQGGRGQPQHF. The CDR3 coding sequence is TGTGCCAGTAGTGTTCAGGGGGGGAGAGGTCAGCCCCAGCATTTT.

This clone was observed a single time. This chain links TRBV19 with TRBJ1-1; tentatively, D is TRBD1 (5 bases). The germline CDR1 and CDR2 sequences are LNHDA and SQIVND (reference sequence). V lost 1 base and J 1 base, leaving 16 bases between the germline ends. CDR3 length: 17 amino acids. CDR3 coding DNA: TGTGCCAGTAGTATAGGAAGTCGGGCAGGGTGGAACACTGAAGCTTTCTTT. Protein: CASSIGSRAGWNTEAFF.

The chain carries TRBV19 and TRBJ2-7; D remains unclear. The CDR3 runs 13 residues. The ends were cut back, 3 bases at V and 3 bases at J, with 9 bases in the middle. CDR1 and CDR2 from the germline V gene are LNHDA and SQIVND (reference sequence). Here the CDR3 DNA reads TGTGCCAGTAGTATTATGGTGAGCTACGAGCAGTACTTC. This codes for CASSIMVSYEQYF.

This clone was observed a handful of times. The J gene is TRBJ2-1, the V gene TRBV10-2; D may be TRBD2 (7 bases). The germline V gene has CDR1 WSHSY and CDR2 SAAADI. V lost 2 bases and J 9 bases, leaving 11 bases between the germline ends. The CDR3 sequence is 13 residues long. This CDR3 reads CASSEAGAGEQFF. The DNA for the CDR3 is TGCGCCAGCAGTGAGGCGGGGGCGGGTGAGCAGTTCTTC.

The CDR3 nucleotides are TGTGCCAGCAGCGAAGAAGCGGGCAGGGACACTGAAGCTTTCTTT. It translates to CASSEEAGRDTEAFF. This sequence joins TRBV7-8 and TRBJ1-1; tentative D call: TRBD1 (5 bases). CDR1 SGHVS and CDR2 FQNEAQ come from the germline V gene. V lost 5 bases, J lost 3 bases, and 16 bases lay in between. The length of the CDR3 is 15 residues.

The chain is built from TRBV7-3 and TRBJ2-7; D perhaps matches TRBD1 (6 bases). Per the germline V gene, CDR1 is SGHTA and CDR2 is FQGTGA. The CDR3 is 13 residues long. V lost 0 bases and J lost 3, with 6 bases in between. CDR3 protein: CASSLTGGYEQYF. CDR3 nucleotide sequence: TGTGCCAGCAGCTTAACAGGGGGCTACGAGCAGTACTTC.

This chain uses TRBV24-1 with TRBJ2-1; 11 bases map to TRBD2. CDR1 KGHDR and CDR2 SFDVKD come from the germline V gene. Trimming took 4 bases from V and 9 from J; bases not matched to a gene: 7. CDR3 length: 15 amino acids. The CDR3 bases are TGTGCCACCAGTGACGCTAGCGGGAGGCTGAGTGAGCAGTTCTTC. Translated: CATSDASGRLSEQFF.

CDR3 nucleotide sequence: TGTGCCAGCAGTGGCGCCGGGATCCTTAATGAAAAACTGTTTTTT. Residues: CASSGAGILNEKLFF. This rearrangement joins TRBV28 to TRBJ1-4; D unresolved. Germline values: CDR1 MDHEN, CDR2 SYDVKM. V was trimmed by 5 bases and J by 4 bases, leaving 14 bases between them. The CDR3 runs 15 residues.

CDR3 sequence (DNA): TGTGCCAGCAGCTCAGGGGGCTGGGCTGAAGCTTTCTTT. It translates to CASSSGGWAEAFF. This sequence joins TRBV7-8 and TRBJ1-1; the match to TRBD1 covers 8 bases. The length of the CDR3 is 13 residues. The germline V gene encodes CDR1 SGHVS and CDR2 FQNEAQ. The ends lost 4 bases at V and 6 bases at J; junction bases unmatched: 4. Complete variable domain (other parts from reference TRBV7-8 and TRBJ1-1): GAGVSQSPRYKVAKRGQDVALRCDPISGHVSLFWYQQALGQGPEFLTYFQNEAQLDKSGLPSDRFFAERPEGSVSTLKIQRTQQEDSAVYLCASSSGGWAEAFFGQGTRLTVV.

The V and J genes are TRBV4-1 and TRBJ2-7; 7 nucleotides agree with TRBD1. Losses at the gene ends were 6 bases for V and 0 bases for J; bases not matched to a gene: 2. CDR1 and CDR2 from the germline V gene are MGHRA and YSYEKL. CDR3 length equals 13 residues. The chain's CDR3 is CASRRTGSYEQYF. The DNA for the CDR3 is TGCGCCAGCAGGCGGACAGGCTCCTACGAGCAGTACTTC.

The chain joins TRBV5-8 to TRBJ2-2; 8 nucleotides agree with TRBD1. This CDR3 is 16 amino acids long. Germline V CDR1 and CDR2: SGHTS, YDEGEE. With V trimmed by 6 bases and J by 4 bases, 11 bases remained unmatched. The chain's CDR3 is CASKGQGIGLTGELFF. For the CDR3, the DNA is TGTGCCAGCAAAGGACAGGGAATCGGACTCACCGGGGAGCTGTTTTTT.

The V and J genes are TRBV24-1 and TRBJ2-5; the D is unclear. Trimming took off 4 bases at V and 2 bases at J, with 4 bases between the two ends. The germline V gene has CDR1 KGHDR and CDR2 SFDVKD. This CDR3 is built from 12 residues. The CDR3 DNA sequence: TGTGCCACCAGTGAGCGTCAAGAGACCCAGTACTTC. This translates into CATSERQETQYF.

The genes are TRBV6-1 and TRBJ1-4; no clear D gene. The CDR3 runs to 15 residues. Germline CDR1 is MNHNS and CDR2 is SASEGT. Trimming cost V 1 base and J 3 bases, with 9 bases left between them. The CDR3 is CASSEVGLPNEKLFF. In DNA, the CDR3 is TGTGCCAGCAGTGAAGTGGGGTTGCCTAATGAAAAACTGTTTTTT.